This T cell receptor beta chain was sequenced during a study of regulatory dendritic cells for organ transplantation. Sequenced by immunoSEQ multiplex PCR; TCRdb stores in-frame clones only, minus some. The repertoire holds 12,000 or so clones, with just over 70% as singletons. Relative to its sample, this clone is medium-sized (0.01 to 0.1%). The ends were cut back, 0 bases at V and 4 bases at J, with 6 bases in the middle. Germline V CDR1 and CDR2: SEHNR, FQNEAQ (reference sequence). The CDR3 covers 13 residues. The source material was memory CD8+ T cells from blood. Subset of the sample: CD45RO+ memory T cells. The V and J genes are TRBV7-9 and TRBJ1-2; D is ambiguous. The source is a human donor in good health. CDR3 region: CASSLAMIYGYTF. The CDR3 nucleotides are TGTGCCAGCAGCTTAGCGATGATCTATGGCTACACCTTC.